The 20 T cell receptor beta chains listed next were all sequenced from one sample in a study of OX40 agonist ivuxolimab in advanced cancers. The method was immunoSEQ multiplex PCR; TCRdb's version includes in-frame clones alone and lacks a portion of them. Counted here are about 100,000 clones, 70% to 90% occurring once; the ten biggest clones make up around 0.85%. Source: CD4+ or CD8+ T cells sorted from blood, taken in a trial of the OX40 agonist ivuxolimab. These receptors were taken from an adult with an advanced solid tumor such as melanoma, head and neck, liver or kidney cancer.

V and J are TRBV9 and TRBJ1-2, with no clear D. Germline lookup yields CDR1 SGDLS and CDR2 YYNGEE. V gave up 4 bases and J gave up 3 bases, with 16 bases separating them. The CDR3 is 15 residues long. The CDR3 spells CASSPSGKGDYGYTF. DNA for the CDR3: TGTGCCAGCAGCCCATCGGGGAAGGGTGACTATGGCTACACCTTC.

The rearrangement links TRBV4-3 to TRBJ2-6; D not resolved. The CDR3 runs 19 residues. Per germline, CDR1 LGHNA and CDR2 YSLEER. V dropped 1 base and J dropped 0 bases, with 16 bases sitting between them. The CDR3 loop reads CASSQVGAAAASGANVLTF. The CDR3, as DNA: TGCGCCAGCAGCCAAGTTGGCGCCGCGGCAGCCTCTGGGGCCAACGTCCTGACTTTC.

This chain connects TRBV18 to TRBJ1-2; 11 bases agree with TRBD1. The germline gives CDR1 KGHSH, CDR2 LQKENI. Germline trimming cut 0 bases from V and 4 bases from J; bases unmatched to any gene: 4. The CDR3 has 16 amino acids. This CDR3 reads CASSPPGTGGSYGYTF. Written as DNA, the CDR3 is TGTGCCAGCTCACCACCAGGGACAGGGGGTTCCTATGGCTACACCTTC.

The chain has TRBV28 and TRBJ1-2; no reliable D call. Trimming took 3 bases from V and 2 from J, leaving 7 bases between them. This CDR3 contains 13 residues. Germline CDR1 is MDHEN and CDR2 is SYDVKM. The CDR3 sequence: CASSFVQNYGYTF. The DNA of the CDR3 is TGTGCCAGCAGTTTTGTACAGAACTATGGCTACACCTTC.

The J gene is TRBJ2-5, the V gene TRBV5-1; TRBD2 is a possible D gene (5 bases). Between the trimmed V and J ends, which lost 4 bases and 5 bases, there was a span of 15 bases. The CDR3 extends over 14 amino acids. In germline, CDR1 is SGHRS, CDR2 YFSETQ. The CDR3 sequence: CASSGLNEGETQYF. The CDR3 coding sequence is TGCGCCAGCAGCGGCCTGAACGAGGGTGAGACCCAGTACTTC.

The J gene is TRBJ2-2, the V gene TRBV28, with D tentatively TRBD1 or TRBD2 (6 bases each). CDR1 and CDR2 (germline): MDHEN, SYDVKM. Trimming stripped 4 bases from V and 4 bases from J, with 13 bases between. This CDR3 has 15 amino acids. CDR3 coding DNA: TGTGCCAGCAGTTCGGGGGCGGTTAGCACCGGGGAGCTGTTTTTT. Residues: CASSSGAVSTGELFF.

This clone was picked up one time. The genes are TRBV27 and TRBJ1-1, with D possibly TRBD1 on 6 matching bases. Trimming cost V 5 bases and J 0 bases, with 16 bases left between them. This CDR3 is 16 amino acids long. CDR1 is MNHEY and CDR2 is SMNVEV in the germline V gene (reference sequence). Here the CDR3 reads CASSLHRERMNTEAFF. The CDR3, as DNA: TGTGCCAGCAGTCTACACAGGGAGAGGATGAACACTGAAGCTTTCTTT.

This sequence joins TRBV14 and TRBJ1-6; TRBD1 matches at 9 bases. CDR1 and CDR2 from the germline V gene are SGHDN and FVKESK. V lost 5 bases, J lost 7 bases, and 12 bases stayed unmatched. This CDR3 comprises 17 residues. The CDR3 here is CASSATGGPTRNSPLHF. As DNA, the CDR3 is TGTGCCAGCAGCGCGACAGGGGGTCCGACCCGAAATTCACCCCTCCACTTT. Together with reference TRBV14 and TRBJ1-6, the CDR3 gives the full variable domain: EAGVTQFPSHSVIEKGQTVTLRCDPISGHDNLYWYRRVMGKEIKFLLHFVKESKQDESGMPNNRFLAERTGGTYSTLKVQPAELEDSGVYFCASSATGGPTRNSPLHFGNGTRLTVT.

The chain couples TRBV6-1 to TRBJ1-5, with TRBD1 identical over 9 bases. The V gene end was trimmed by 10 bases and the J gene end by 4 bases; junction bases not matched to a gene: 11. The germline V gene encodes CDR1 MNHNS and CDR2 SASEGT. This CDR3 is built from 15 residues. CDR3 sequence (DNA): TGTGCCACCACCGTATGGGGACAGGGTAATCAGCCCCAGCATTTT. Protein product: CATTVWGQGNQPQHF.

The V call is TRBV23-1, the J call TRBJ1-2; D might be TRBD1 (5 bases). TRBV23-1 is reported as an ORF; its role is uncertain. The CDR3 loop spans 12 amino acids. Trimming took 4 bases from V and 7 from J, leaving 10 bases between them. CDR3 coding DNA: TGCGCCAGCAGTCCGACAGTCCGTGGCTACACCTTC. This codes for CASSPTVRGYTF.

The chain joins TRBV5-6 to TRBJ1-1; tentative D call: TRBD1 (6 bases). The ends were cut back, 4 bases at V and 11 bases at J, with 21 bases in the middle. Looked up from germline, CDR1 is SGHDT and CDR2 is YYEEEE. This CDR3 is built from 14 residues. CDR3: CASSPSGQYLRAFF. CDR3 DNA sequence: TGTGCCAGCAGCCCAAGTGGACAGTACTTACGGGCTTTCTTT. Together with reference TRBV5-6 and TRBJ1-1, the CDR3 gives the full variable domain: DAGVTQSPTHLIKTRGQQVTLRCSPKSGHDTVSWYQQALGQGPQFIFQYYEEEERQRGNFPDRFSGHQFPNYSSELNVNALLLGDSALYLCASSPSGQYLRAFFGQGTRLTVV.

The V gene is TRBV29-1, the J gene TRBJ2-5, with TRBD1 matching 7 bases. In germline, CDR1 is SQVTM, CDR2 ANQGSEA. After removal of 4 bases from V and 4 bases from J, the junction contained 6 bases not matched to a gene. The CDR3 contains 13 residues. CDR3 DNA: TGCAGCGTTGGCACAGGGGTAGGAGAGACCCAGTACTTC. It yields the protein CSVGTGVGETQYF. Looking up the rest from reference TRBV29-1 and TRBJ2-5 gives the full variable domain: SAVISQKPSRDICQRGTSLTIQCQVDSQVTMMFWYRQQPGQSLTLIATANQGSEATYESGFVIDKFPISRPNLTFSTLTVSNMSPEDSSIYLCSVGTGVGETQYFGPGTRLLVL.

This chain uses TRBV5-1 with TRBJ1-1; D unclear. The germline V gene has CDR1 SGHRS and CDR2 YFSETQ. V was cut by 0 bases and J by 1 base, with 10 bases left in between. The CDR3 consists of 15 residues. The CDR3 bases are TGCGCCAGCAGCTTGGAGTGGGCGCGGAACACTGAAGCTTTCTTT. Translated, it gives CASSLEWARNTEAFF.

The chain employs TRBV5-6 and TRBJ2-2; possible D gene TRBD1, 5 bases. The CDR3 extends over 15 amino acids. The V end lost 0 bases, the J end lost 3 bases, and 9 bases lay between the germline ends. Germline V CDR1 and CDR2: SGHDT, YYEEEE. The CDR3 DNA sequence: TGTGCCAGCAGCTTGGGACAGATATACACCGGGGAGCTGTTTTTT. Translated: CASSLGQIYTGELFF.

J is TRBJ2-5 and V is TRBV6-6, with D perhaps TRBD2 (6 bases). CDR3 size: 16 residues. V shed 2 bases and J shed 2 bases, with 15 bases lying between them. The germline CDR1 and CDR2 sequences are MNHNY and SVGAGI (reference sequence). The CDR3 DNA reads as TGTGCCAGCAGTTACCCTGGGAGGTCAGGGCAAGAGACCCAGTACTTC. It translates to CASSYPGRSGQETQYF.

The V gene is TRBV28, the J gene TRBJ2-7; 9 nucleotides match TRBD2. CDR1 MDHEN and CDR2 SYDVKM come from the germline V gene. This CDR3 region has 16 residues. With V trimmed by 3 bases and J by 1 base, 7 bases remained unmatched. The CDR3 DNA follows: TGTGCCAGCAGTTTTCGGCGGGGGGGATTTTCCTACGAGCAGTACTTC. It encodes CASSFRRGGFSYEQYF.

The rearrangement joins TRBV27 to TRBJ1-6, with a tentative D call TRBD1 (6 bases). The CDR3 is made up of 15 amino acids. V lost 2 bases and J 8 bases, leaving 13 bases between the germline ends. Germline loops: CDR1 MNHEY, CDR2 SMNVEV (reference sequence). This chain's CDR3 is CASSLRRTADSPLHF. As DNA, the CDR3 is TGTGCCAGCAGTTTACGTCGGACAGCGGATTCACCCCTCCACTTT.

DNA of the CDR3: TGTGCCATCAGTGAGTCGCTAGTAACAGATACGCAGTATTTT. Translating it yields CAISESLVTDTQYF. The rearrangement links TRBV10-3 to TRBJ2-3, with D hard to call. V was cut by 0 bases and J by 3 bases, with 7 bases left in between. The germline CDR1 and CDR2 sequences are ENHRY and SYGVKD. The CDR3 has 14 residues.

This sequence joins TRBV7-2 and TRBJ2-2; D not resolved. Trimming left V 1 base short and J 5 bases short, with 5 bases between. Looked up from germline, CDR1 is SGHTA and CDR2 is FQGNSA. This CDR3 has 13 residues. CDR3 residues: CASSLGPTGELFF. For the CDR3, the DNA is TGTGCCAGCAGCTTAGGACCGACCGGGGAGCTGTTTTTT.

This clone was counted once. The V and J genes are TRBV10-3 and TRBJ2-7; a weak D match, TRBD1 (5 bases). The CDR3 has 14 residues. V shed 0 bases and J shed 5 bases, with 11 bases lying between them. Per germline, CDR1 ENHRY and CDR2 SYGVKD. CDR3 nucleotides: TGTGCCATCAGTGAGTCGAACCAGGGCCACGAGCAGTACTTC. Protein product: CAISESNQGHEQYF.